Given below is one T cell receptor (beta chain) in context. It has no known antigen specificity. The record originates from a study of cytomegalovirus exposure and HLA in healthy donors (dated by TCRdb to the late 2010s). The study in broad terms: In an earlier analysis of fewer than 750 of the donors, about 260 Gb of sequence data and some 100 million unique TCR beta sequences from 150 million to 200 million T cells were reported. An early release covering over 500 HLA-typed donors comprised about 300 gigabases of sequencing data and around 80 million unique TCR sequences. Of the 350 to 400 genotyped donors, 65% to 90% fell in the genetic ancestry cluster associated with self-reported Caucasian donors. The aim of the study was to test whether cataloging public T cell receptors could identify signatures of past pathogen exposure. Using immunosequencing, the study profiled T cell repertoires from about 650 subjects and related those repertoires to cytomegalovirus serostatus. In addition to the first cohort of hundreds of subjects, a separate validation cohort of 130 or so different subjects was used. To predict cytomegalovirus infection status, the study combined high-throughput TCR immunosequencing, statistical association of individual TCRs with disease status, and machine learning. A later analysis re-examined previously published TCR beta repertoires from 600 to 700 donors and added high-resolution HLA genotyping to investigate patterns of TCR occurrence. Rather than using new phenotypic data, the later analysis identified candidate immune exposures from TCR beta sequences and from how often those sequences occurred across donors. An earlier analysis of around 580 of the donors used high-throughput TCR beta sequencing to judge whether each TCR beta V gene segment behaved as functional or pseudogenic. Donor age, sex, ethnicity and CMV serostatus were collected together with the repertoire data. In a later genetic analysis, genome-wide SNP genotypes for about three fifths of the 666 donors were used, and that subset was treated as a discovery cohort. Every repertoire in the discovery cohort had been generated on one and the same sequencing platform. Class I and class II HLA loci were covered by the typing at four-digit resolution. Typing coverage differed by locus: A, B, C, DRB1 and DQB1 were typed in roughly 620-630 donors, DQA1 in around 500, DPA1 in around 580, and DPB1 in 400 to 490. Roughly five DR-DQ haplotypes were treated as single units for association and clustering because of strong linkage in the cohort. Among about 390 genotyped donors of the cohort, an average of about 240,000 unique TCR beta nucleotide sequences were sequenced per donor, around 18% of them non-productive. Overall study outcomes, separate from this receptor: A further reported finding was that TCR beta sequences accurately predicted the HLA-A and HLA-B alleles for most subjects in the first cohort. A later analysis found that most CMV-associated TCR beta chains appeared HLA-restricted, with HLA associations seemingly driven largely by CMV exposure. About 17 rarely observed V segments, including chromosome 9 orphons, were excluded from the earlier analysis of about 500 of the donors because counts were too low. Specific HLA alleles were associated with over 15,000 TCR beta sequences at a false discovery rate of 0.05 in a later analysis. Linkage disequilibrium might explain the correlated functional status among segregating V segments, but an unknown experimental factor could not be ruled out. According to a later genetic analysis, donors in an Asian-associated ancestry cluster had fewer N-insertions in productive TCRs than the roughly 670-donor mean. In both the original and validation cohorts, the classifier was reported to diagnose cytomegalovirus status with high specificity and sensitivity. Presence/absence analyses assumed roughly uniform sequencing depth across donors, an assumption that may not hold. While some public TCRs were present in many individuals, most TCR sequences turned up only very rarely across donors. Immune exposure information for the cohort was limited to CMV serostatus. In a later analysis, TCR association rates were found to vary across HLA loci, with the most associated TCRs seen for DRB1 alleles and the fewest for HLA-C alleles. The study listed 164 TCR beta chains as associated with cytomegalovirus. An earlier analysis of roughly 570 of the donors showed that most TCR beta V segments appeared in productive rearrangements either about 87% or about 30% of the time, which broadly matched IMGT annotations. According to the authors, the approach could potentially be generalized to other disease states and immunological phenotypes. In this cohort, only TCR beta chains were sequenced, and detectable features were limited by the absence of alpha or paired-chain data. In a later analysis, HLA-associated TCR beta chains showed more clonal expansion and lower generation probabilities than non-associated chains that were equally common. A cluster of highly shared sequence variants was judged likely to represent a technical artifact of the sequencing pipeline. In vitro tests confirmed that a few of the cytomegalovirus-associated TCR beta chains recognize cytomegalovirus antigens. Because some donors lacked HLA typing at each locus, the association tests relied only on the typed subset. When HLA alleles, especially DR and DQ, strongly co-occurred, TCR associations were difficult to assign to individual alleles. A later genetic analysis associated a missense DCLRE1C variant with V-gene and J-gene trimming of TCR beta chains, and an independent cohort replicated the association. In a later analysis, several top co-occurrence clusters were reported to appear linked to parvovirus B19, influenza, CMV and Epstein-Barr virus.

The library was produced with the immunoSEQ multiplex PCR assay. A mixture of 60 forward primers for TCR Vbeta segments and 13 reverse primers for TCR Jbeta segments was used in the multiplex PCR. The CDR3 region of rearranged TCR beta genes was amplified from genomic DNA by a multiplex PCR assay. The amplified TCR beta libraries were sequenced on the Illumina HiSeq System as 87-base-pair reads. The authors processed their data as follows. In a later analysis, some 80 million unique TCR beta chains were counted across the roughly 670 repertoires, and some 10 million of these chains were shared by at least two donors. Raw reads were error-corrected and collapsed into unique sequences with a nearest-neighbor algorithm that merged closely related sequences to remove PCR and sequencing errors. V, D and J gene segments were assigned by aligning CDR3 sequences to IMGT reference sequences. Each retained sequence needed at least a six-nucleotide match to both a V gene segment and a J gene segment. Rearrangements were called productive when the CDR3 lacked stop codons and stayed in frame with V and J; all others were non-productive. CDR3 was defined according to IMGT convention as the region running from the second conserved V-encoded cysteine to the conserved J-encoded phenylalanine. Sequences without an unambiguous match to a single V gene segment were excluded from the earlier analysis of several hundred of the donors. In an earlier analysis of 587 of the donors, a V segment was called functional when productive rearrangements were above 56.7%, and segregating when the standard deviation between donors exceeded 5%. To diagnose cytomegalovirus status from the catalog of TCR beta chain sequences, a statistical classification framework was built. In a later analysis, V and J genes were assigned by comparing TCR nucleotide sequences against IMGT/GENE-DB human TR gene sequences. The TCRdist pipeline was used in a later analysis to assign CDR3 sequences and most-parsimonious VDJ recombination scenarios. In a later analysis, every TCR beta chain was defined by the combination of its CDR3 amino acid sequence and its V-gene family, and reads without a unique V-gene family were dropped. To address suspected cross-contamination and a sequencing artifact, a later analysis removed roughly 580 highly shared, low-generation-probability nucleotide sequences. A later analysis calculated a clonal expansion index for each public chain from normalized within-repertoire ranks of inferred template counts. Generation probabilities in a later analysis came from a VDJ recombination model fitted to out-of-frame rearrangements, and those results were checked against IGoR. Hypergeometric tests were used in a later analysis to score TCR-TCR, TCR-HLA and TCR-CMV co-occurrence, with a repertoire-size bias correction applied to the TCR pairs. In a later analysis, false discovery rates were estimated by permuting HLA or CMV assignments 20 times. A later analysis grouped co-occurring TCRs with DBSCAN, adding TCRdist sequence similarity when clustering within HLA-allele-positive subsets. Repertoires with fewer than 30,000 or more than 120,000 public chains were left out of co-occurrence clustering, as were about 5 repertoires with anomalous nucleotide sharing. TCRdb stores this immuneACCESS table with in-frame sequences only. Part of the clones is absent; in the studies checked, under half of the shortfall reflects unresolved V genes, and no reason is known for the rest. The V and J calls and clone size were taken over from that table, and D and trimming were inferred from the DNA. The sample has some 84,000 clones on record. The ten most abundant clones make up about 0.61% of the sample.

The cohort consisted of 600 to 700 healthy bone marrow donors. At the time of sampling, every cohort member was nominally healthy, though immune exposures that went unrecorded were likely present. The donor tested CMV seronegative, placing the donor among the 352 seronegative members of the cohort. A peripheral blood sample was collected from each donor, and TCR beta sequencing was performed on peripheral blood mononuclear cells. The Qiagen DNeasy Blood Extraction Kit was used to extract genomic DNA from the blood cell samples. The sequence was collected from a man aged 50 to 59 in good health and CMV-seronegative. Source material: PBMCs.

The nucleotide sequence is TGTGCCAGCAGTGAAGCGCCCTACCCCCTCTCTGGAAACACCATATATTTT. It is translated as CASSEAPYPLSGNTIYF. Recombination joined TRBV6-1 with TRBJ1-3; the D gene is not confidently resolved. Spanning cysteine to phenylalanine, the CDR3 consists of 17 amino acids. The sequence is cut down to CDR3 DNA, 51 bases in frame from base 1. V was cut back by 0 bases and J by 0 bases, leaving a gap of 12 bases between them. Reading the germline V gene gives CDR1 MNHNS and CDR2 SASEGT.